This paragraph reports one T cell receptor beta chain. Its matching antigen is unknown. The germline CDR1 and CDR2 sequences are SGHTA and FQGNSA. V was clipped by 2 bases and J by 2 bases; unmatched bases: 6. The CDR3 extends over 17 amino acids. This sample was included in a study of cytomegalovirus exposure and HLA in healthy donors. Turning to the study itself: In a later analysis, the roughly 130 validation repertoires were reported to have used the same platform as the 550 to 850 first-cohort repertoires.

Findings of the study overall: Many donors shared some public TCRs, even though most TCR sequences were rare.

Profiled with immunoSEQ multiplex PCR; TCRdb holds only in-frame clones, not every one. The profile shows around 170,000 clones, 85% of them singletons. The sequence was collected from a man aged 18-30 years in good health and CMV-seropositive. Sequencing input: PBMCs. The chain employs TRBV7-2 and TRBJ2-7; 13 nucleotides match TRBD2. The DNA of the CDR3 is TGTGCCAGCAGCTTAAGCTGGACTAGCGGGAGCCCCTACGAGCAGTACTTC. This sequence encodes CASSLSWTSGSPYEQYF.